Below, 8 T cell receptor beta chains from the same sample are listed, as sequenced in a study of TIL therapy for anti-PD-1-resistant metastatic lung cancer. Time point in this sample: pre-treatment sample, taken before nivolumab and TIL therapy. Sequencing used immunoSEQ v3. Generated by immunoSEQ multiplex PCR, the TCRdb table keeps only in-frame clones and is missing some. The profile shows tens of thousands of clones, approximately 86% of them singletons. Here the sequenced sample was blood, taken at baseline. These receptor sequences come from a person between 30 and 80 years old with non-small cell lung cancer.

This rearrangement joins TRBV6-5 to TRBJ1-4; a weak D match, TRBD1 (6 bases). CDR3 length: 15 amino acids. V was trimmed by 1 base and J by 7 bases, leaving 13 bases between them. The germline V gene encodes CDR1 MNHEY and CDR2 SVGAGI. In nucleotides, the CDR3 is TGTGCCAGCAGTTACTTGGGGGGCCAGGGTGAAAAACTGTTTTTT. Its translation is CASSYLGGQGEKLFF.

The rearrangement joins TRBV7-2 to TRBJ2-1; D is possibly TRBD2 (5 bases). CDR3 size: 16 residues. Germline V lookup: CDR1 SGHTA, CDR2 FQGNSA. V lost 1 base to trimming and J lost 2 bases, with 12 bases between them. The CDR3 region is CASSLVASGTYNEQFF. The CDR3 coding sequence is TGTGCCAGCAGCTTAGTAGCGTCCGGAACCTACAATGAGCAGTTCTTC.

The J gene is TRBJ1-4, the V gene TRBV4-3; D is ambiguous. This CDR3 comprises 15 residues. Germline assignment: CDR1 LGHNA and CDR2 YSLEER. Between the trimmed V and J ends, which lost 4 bases and 8 bases, there was a span of 17 bases. The CDR3 protein is CASSPKTRSGEKLFF. The CDR3 DNA reads TGCGCCAGCAGCCCCAAAACACGGTCCGGGGAAAAACTGTTTTTT.

The chain recombines TRBV18 with TRBJ2-7; D not certain. The CDR3 loop spans 13 amino acids. The V end lost 2 bases, the J end lost 0 bases, and 5 bases lay between the germline ends. Looked up from germline, CDR1 is KGHSH and CDR2 is LQKENI. The CDR3 DNA reads TGTGCCAGCTCACCAGCAGACTCCTACGAGCAGTACTTC. Protein: CASSPADSYEQYF. Supplemented by reference TRBV18 and TRBJ2-7, the full variable domain reads NAGVMQNPRHLVRRRGQEARLRCSPMKGHSHVYWYRQLPEEGLKFMVYLQKENIIDESGMPKERFSAEFPKEGPSILRIQQVVRGDSAAYFCASSPADSYEQYFGPGTRLTVT.

The V and J genes are TRBV5-1 and TRBJ2-3; D gene unclear. CDR1 is SGHRS and CDR2 is YFSETQ in the germline V gene. Trimming removed 2 bases at V and 4 bases at J, with 11 bases between. CDR3 size: 14 residues. The CDR3 coding sequence is TGCGCCAGCAGCTTAGGTACTACATCAGATACGCAGTATTTT. This sequence encodes CASSLGTTSDTQYF.

The chain joins TRBV12-3 or TRBV12-4 to TRBJ2-2; D call uncertain. CDR3 length: 13 residues. Trimming took off 1 base at V and 4 bases at J, with 4 bases between the two ends. CDR3 coding DNA: TGTGCCAGCAGTTTAGGCCCCACCGGGGAGCTGTTTTTT. Amino acids: CASSLGPTGELFF.

The chain carries TRBV7-9 and TRBJ2-5; unclear D gene. Germline-derived CDR1 and CDR2 are SEHNR and FQNEAQ (reference sequence). Trimming cost V 2 bases and J 3 bases, with 13 bases left between them. The CDR3 runs to 15 residues. The chain's CDR3 is CASSLYVFLEETQYF. The CDR3 coding sequence is TGTGCCAGCAGCTTATATGTTTTCCTAGAAGAGACCCAGTACTTC. Together with reference TRBV7-9 and TRBJ2-5, the CDR3 gives the full variable domain: DTGVSQNPRHKITKRGQNVTFRCDPISEHNRLYWYRQTLGQGPEFLTYFQNEAQLEKSRLLSDRFSAERPKGSFSTLEIQRTEQGDSAMYLCASSLYVFLEETQYFGPGTRLLVL.

J is TRBJ1-5 and V is TRBV28; D call uncertain. The CDR3 extends over 14 amino acids. Germline V gene lookup returns CDR1 MDHEN and CDR2 SYDVKM. The V end was cut by 6 bases, the J end by 2 bases, with 11 bases between. For the CDR3, the DNA is TGTGCCAGCAGCCCCGGACTCGGCAATCAGCCCCAGCATTTT. Residues: CASSPGLGNQPQHF.